The 8 T cell receptor beta chains presented below share a single source sample, sequenced in a study of identical twins. TCRdb reprocessed the 5' RACE reads via MiXCR and lists one record per CDR3 protein. The profile shows some 570,000 distinct CDR3 sequences, 20% to 25% of them singletons. This same sample was also part of a study on yellow fever vaccine responses in identical twins.

The specimen was CD4+ T cells sorted from blood. The source is a woman aged 18-29 years in good health.

The chain combines TRBV12-3 or TRBV12-4 with TRBJ1-1; no clear D. The CDR3 covers 14 residues. V gave up 5 bases and J gave up 6 bases, with 16 bases separating them. The DNA for the CDR3 is TGTGCCAGCAGTCCTACGACCTTTTCCGCTGAAGCTTTCTTT. It translates to CASSPTTFSAEAFF.

In this sample, this clonotype turned up a few times. The chain recombines TRBV10-3 with TRBJ2-7; 7 bases line up with TRBD1. Germline-derived CDR1 and CDR2 are ENHRY and SYGVKD. CDR3 length equals 12 residues. The trim removed 9 bases at V and 3 bases at J, leaving 5 bases unmatched. CDR3 amino acids: CAMGQHNYEQYF. The CDR3 bases are TGTGCCATGGGACAGCATAACTACGAGCAGTACTTC.

The table lists this clonotype with a few counts. The J gene is TRBJ2-5, the V gene TRBV20-1, with 7 bases aligning to TRBD2. This CDR3 spans 14 amino acids. Germline V lookup: CDR1 DFQATT, CDR2 SNEGSKA (reference sequence). V dropped 4 bases and J dropped 5; count of bases not matched to a gene: 10. CDR3 in amino acids: CSATSGAFEETQYF. CDR3 sequence (DNA): TGCAGTGCTACGAGCGGGGCCTTCGAGGAGACCCAGTACTTC.

This clonotype was counted only a few times. This sequence joins TRBV19 and TRBJ2-7, with TRBD1 matching over 9 bases. Germline V gene data show CDR1 as LNHDA and CDR2 as SQIVND (reference sequence). This CDR3 has 13 amino acids. After removal of 3 bases from V and 4 bases from J, the junction contained 1 base not matched to a gene. The CDR3 region is CASSMTGGYEQYF. The CDR3 coding sequence is TGTGCCAGTAGTATGACAGGGGGTTACGAGCAGTACTTC. Based on the CDR3 plus reference TRBV19 and TRBJ2-7, the full variable domain is DGGITQSPKYLFRKEGQNVTLSCEQNLNHDAMYWYRQDPGQGLRLIYYSQIVNDFQKGDIAEGYSVSREKKESFPLTVTSAQKNPTAFYLCASSMTGGYEQYFGPGTRLTVT.

This clonotype appeared once. DNA for the CDR3: TGTGCCAGCAGTGAAGGGACAGGGGTTGAGCAGTTCTTC. As protein: CASSEGTGVEQFF. The chain combines TRBV6-1 with TRBJ2-1; 9 bases are a match to TRBD1. Germline CDR1 reads MNHNS; CDR2 reads SASEGT. CDR3 size: 13 residues. V shed 1 base and J 9 bases; nucleotides not matched to a gene: 1.

The chain carries TRBV6-5 and TRBJ2-1; TRBD2 is a possible D gene (6 bases). CDR3 length: 14 residues. V was cut by 5 bases and J by 8 bases, with 16 bases left in between. Germline assignment: CDR1 MNHEY and CDR2 SVGAGI. As DNA, the CDR3 is TGTGCCAGCAGTAACCCGACTAGTTCCGATGAGCAGTTCTTC. Its translation is CASSNPTSSDEQFF.

The table lists this clonotype with a few counts. The chain links TRBV5-5 to TRBJ2-5, with D possibly being TRBD2 (5 bases). Germline V gene sequence: CDR1 SGHKS, CDR2 YYEKEE (reference sequence). V lost 8 bases and J 4 bases, leaving 21 bases between the germline ends. The CDR3 is 15 amino acids. CDR3 loop: CASCKSPGGTETQYF. The CDR3 bases are TGTGCCAGTTGCAAAAGTCCCGGAGGCACAGAGACCCAGTACTTC.

The table lists this clonotype with many counts. The rearrangement uses TRBV10-3 and TRBJ2-1; D call uncertain. The CDR3 is made up of 12 amino acids. V lost 2 bases and J lost 7, with 6 bases in between. CDR1 is ENHRY, CDR2 SYGVKD, per germline. The CDR3, as DNA: TGTGCCATCAGTGAGCCGCGTAATGAGCAGTTCTTC. It yields the protein CAISEPRNEQFF.